The T cell receptor beta chain described here comes from a study of PD-L1 blockade in urothelial cancer. The ends lost 6 bases at V and 6 bases at J; junction bases unmatched: 11. The CDR3 has 15 residues. Germline V lookup: CDR1 SEHNR, CDR2 FQNEAQ (reference sequence). Findings of the study overall: Patients with below-median pretreatment blood clonality survived longer.

The method was immunoSEQ multiplex PCR; TCRdb's version includes in-frame clones alone and lacks a portion of them. Of approximately 100,000 clones in the sample, approximately 90% were seen once. A note on this clone: Its antigen is unidentified.

The origin of this receptor is a woman older than 75 with urothelial cancer. The sequences come from PBMCs, collected around atezolizumab (anti-PD-L1) treatment. The chain is built from TRBV7-9 and TRBJ2-1, with 7 bases that match TRBD2. The CDR3 DNA reads TGTGCCAGCAGATCCCTCCGGGGGGTGGGCAATGAGCAGTTCTTC. Translation gives CASRSLRGVGNEQFF.